This entry describes one T cell receptor (beta chain). This sample stems from a study of shared clonotypes between healthy human individuals. Roughly 210 ng DNA, about 28,000 T cell genomes, went into each sorted-subset replicate PCR. Method: immunoSEQ multiplex PCR; TCRdb's copy keeps in-frame clones and lacks some. The repertoire holds about 2.1 million clones, over 85% seen once, with under 2% in the top ten. Terminally differentiated effector memory CD45RA+ cells were left out of the naive CD8 fraction, which was CD45RO-negative and positively selected for CCR7. The CDR3 runs to 12 residues. Germline loops: CDR1 LNHDA, CDR2 SQIVND (reference sequence). The ends were cut back, 4 bases at V and 5 bases at J, with 9 bases in the middle.

The sample was naive CD8+ T cells from PBMCs. This chain links TRBV19 with TRBJ2-7; either TRBD1 or TRBD2 may fit D (5 bases each). The origin of this receptor is a man younger than 30 in good health. Some clones in this sample may be carry-over from other donors' samples. As DNA, the CDR3 is TGTGCCAGTAGTAGGGGGTTTGACGAGCAGTACTTC. This translates into CASSRGFDEQYF. The full variable domain, completed using reference TRBV19 and TRBJ2-7, is DGGITQSPKYLFRKEGQNVTLSCEQNLNHDAMYWYRQDPGQGLRLIYYSQIVNDFQKGDIAEGYSVSREKKESFPLTVTSAQKNPTAFYLCASSRGFDEQYFGPGTRLTVT.